Below, 2 T cell receptor beta chains from the same sample are listed, as sequenced in a study of Ad26.COV2.S vaccination and SARS-CoV-2 variants. Here immunoSEQ multiplex PCR was the method, and the copy in TCRdb shows in-frame clones only, minus some. Of hundreds of thousands of clones listed, more than 70% are singletons. The treatment denotes: about 20 received Ad26.COV2.S at low or high dose, single or two shots; several received placebo; per-sample allocation not given. Collection of samples fell on day 63 after the first vaccine or placebo injection. The material was peripheral blood, obtained in a trial of Ad26.COV2.S vaccine versus placebo. These receptors were taken from a person aged 18-60 years who received the Ad26.COV2.S COVID-19 vaccine or a placebo.

The V gene is TRBV27, the J gene TRBJ2-7, with TRBD1 identical over 8 bases. CDR1 MNHEY and CDR2 SMNVEV come from the germline V gene (reference sequence). The junction had 4 bases not matched to a gene; V was cut back by 6 bases and J by 3 bases. This CDR3 spans 13 amino acids. CDR3 DNA sequence: TGTGCCAGCAGCCGCGGACAGGGCTACGAGCAGTACTTC. Protein sequence: CASSRGQGYEQYF.

The V gene is TRBV5-5, the J gene TRBJ1-3, with D uncertain. The germline CDR1 and CDR2 sequences are SGHKS and YYEKEE (reference sequence). V was trimmed by 3 bases and J by 3 bases, leaving 7 bases between them. The CDR3 consists of 13 residues. The DNA of the CDR3 is TGTGCCAGCAGCTCCTGGGGTGGAAACACCATATATTTT. Protein product: CASSSWGGNTIYF.